Listed here is a single TCR beta chain. As originally analysed: Reference gene primer amplification gave estimated nucleated cell counts. The repertoire was sequenced with immunoSEQ multiplex PCR; TCRdb's copy has only in-frame clones and lacks some. V, J and clone size are those of that table, while D and trimming were read from the DNA. This table has over 200,000 clones, around 92% appearing once. These data originate in a study of blood T cell repertoires in COVID-19. V lost 6 bases and J 0 bases, leaving 8 bases between the germline ends. The CDR3 is 14 amino acids. Germline V gene lookup returns CDR1 MNHEY and CDR2 SVGAGI.

This sequence joins TRBV6-5 and TRBJ1-4, with unresolved D. The sample consisted of PBMCs or T cells enriched from blood (not recorded which). The receptor was isolated from a woman in her twenties or thirties with acute COVID-19. DNA for the CDR3: TGTGCCAGCAGCTCACATTCAACTAATGAAAAACTGTTTTTT. It codes for CASSSHSTNEKLFF.